The entry below describes one T cell receptor (beta chain). Its specificity is unknown. This CDR3 is also generated by other DNA sequences in the sample. This specimen belongs to a study of shared clonotypes between healthy human individuals. Findings of the study overall: Sequencing of the sorted subsets was shown by rarefaction to be incomplete despite large depth. In general, naive subsets displayed greater estimated richness than memory subsets did.

Per the germline V gene, CDR1 is MNHNS and CDR2 is SASEGT. Unmatched junction bases numbered 2, after V lost 4 bases and J lost 4 bases. The CDR3 has 14 residues. Measured with immunoSEQ multiplex PCR; TCRdb has only the in-frame clones, and not every one. There are roughly 2,500,000 clones in the sample; over 85% occur only once, and about 0.34% lies in the top ten. This chain connects TRBV6-1 to TRBJ1-5; the match to TRBD1 covers 9 bases. The sample comprised naive CD4+ T cells from PBMCs. Stated subset: CD45RA+ positively selected. This clonotype originated in a man aged 18 to 29 in good health. Some clones in this sample may be carry-over from other donors' samples. The CDR3 nucleotides read TGTGCCAGCAGTGTTGGGACAGGGAATCAGCCCCAGCATTTT. This codes for CASSVGTGNQPQHF.